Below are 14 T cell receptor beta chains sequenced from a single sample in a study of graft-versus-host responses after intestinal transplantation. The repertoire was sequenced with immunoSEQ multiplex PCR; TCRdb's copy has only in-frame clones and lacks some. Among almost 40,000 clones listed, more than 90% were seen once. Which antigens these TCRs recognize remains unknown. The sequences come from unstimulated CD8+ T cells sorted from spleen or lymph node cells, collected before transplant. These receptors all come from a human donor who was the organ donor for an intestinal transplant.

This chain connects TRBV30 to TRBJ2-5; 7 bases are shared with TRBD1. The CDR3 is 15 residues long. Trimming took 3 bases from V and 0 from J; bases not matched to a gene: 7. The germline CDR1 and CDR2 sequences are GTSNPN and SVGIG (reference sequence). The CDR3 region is CAWRKGAPYQETQYF. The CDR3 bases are TGTGCCTGGAGAAAGGGGGCACCGTACCAAGAGACCCAGTACTTC.

The CDR3 protein is CASSYSTGSGANVLTF. CDR3 sequence (DNA): TGTGCCAGCAGTTACTCGACAGGCTCTGGGGCCAACGTCCTGACTTTC. V and J are TRBV6-6 and TRBJ2-6, with a possible D match to TRBD1 (6 bases). The CDR3 spans 16 residues. V dropped 0 bases and J dropped 0 bases, with 6 bases sitting between them. Germline lookup yields CDR1 MNHNY and CDR2 SVGAGI (reference sequence).

CDR3 DNA: TGTGCCAGCAGCTATGGGGGGGCTCGAGAGACCCAGTACTTC. It translates to CASSYGGARETQYF. The J gene is TRBJ2-5, the V gene TRBV7-8, with D perhaps TRBD2 (7 bases). Germline-derived CDR1 and CDR2 are SGHVS and FQNEAQ. This CDR3 is built from 14 residues. With 4 bases removed from V and 4 bases from J, the gap between germline ends came to 13 bases.

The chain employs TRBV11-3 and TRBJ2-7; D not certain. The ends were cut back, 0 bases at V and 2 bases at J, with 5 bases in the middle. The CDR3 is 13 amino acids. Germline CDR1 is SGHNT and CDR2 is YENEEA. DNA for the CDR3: TGTGCCAGCAGCTTAGATTTAACCTACGAGCAGTACTTC. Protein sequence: CASSLDLTYEQYF.

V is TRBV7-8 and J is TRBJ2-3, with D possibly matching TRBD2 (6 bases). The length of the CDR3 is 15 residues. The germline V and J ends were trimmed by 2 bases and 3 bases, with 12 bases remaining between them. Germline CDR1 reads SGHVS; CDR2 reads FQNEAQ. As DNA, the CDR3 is TGTGCCAGCAGCTTAACGGGACTCGGAACAGATACGCAGTATTTT. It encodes CASSLTGLGTDTQYF.

The CDR3 nucleotides read TGCGCCAGCAGCCAAGATGCCGCGGGTACCTACACTGAAGCTTTCTTT. Protein sequence: CASSQDAAGTYTEAFF. The rearrangement joins TRBV4-3 to TRBJ1-1; D is unclear. The germline gives CDR1 LGHNA, CDR2 YSLEER. The CDR3 is made up of 16 amino acids. The V end was cut by 0 bases, the J end by 3 bases, with 14 bases between.

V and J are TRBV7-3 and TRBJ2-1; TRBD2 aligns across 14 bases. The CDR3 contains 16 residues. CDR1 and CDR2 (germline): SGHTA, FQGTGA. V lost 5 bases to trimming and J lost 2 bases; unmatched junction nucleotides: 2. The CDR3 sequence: CASSPTSGGAYNEQFF. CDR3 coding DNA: TGTGCCAGCAGCCCGACTAGCGGGGGGGCCTACAATGAGCAGTTCTTC.

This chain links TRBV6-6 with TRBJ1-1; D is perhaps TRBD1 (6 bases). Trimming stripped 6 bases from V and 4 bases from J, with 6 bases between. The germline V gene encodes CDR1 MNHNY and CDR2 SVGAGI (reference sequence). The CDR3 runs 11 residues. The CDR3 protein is CASRTGTEAFF. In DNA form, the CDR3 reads TGTGCCAGCAGGACAGGCACTGAAGCTTTCTTT.

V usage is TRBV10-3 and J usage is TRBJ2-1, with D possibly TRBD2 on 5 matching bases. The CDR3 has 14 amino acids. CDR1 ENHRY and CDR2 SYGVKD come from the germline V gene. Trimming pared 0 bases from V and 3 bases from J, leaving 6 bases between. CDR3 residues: CAISESGGYNEQFF. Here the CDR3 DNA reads TGTGCCATCAGTGAGTCAGGAGGCTACAATGAGCAGTTCTTC.

The DNA of the CDR3 is TGTGCCAGCAGTTACATTTTAAGCGGGGGGTTCAATGAGCAGTTCTTC. It translates to CASSYILSGGFNEQFF. The chain joins TRBV6-5 to TRBJ2-1, with TRBD2 matching over 9 bases. V dropped 2 bases and J dropped 6; count of bases not matched to a gene: 8. This CDR3 contains 16 residues. Germline CDR1 is MNHEY and CDR2 is SVGAGI.

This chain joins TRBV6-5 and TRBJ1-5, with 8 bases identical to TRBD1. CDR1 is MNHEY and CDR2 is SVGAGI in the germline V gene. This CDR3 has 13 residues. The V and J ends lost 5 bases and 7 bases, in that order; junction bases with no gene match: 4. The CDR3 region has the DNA TGTGCCAGCAGTCCACAGGGGGAACAGCCCCAGCATTTT. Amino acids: CASSPQGEQPQHF.

In DNA form, the CDR3 reads TGCGCCAGCAGCCAGGATGCCGGGACACCCACTGAAGCTTTCTTT. It translates to CASSQDAGTPTEAFF. The chain couples TRBV4-3 to TRBJ1-1, with D possibly matching TRBD1 (6 bases). Germline CDR1 and CDR2: LGHNA and YSLEER. Trimming removed 3 bases from V and 4 bases from J, with 15 bases in between. CDR3 length: 15 amino acids.

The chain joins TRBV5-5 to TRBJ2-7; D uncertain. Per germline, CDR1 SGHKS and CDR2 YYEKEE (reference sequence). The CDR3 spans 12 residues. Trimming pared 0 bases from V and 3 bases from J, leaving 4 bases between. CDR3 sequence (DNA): TGTGCCAGCAGCTTGGGAGGCTACGAGCAGTACTTC. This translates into CASSLGGYEQYF.

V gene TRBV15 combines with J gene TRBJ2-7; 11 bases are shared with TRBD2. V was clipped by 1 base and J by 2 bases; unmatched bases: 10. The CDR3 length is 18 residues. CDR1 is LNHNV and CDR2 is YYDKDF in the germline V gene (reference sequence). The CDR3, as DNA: TGTGCCACCAGCAGAGGGGTAGCGGGGGGGCTTGGGACCTACGAGCAGTACTTC. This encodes CATSRGVAGGLGTYEQYF.